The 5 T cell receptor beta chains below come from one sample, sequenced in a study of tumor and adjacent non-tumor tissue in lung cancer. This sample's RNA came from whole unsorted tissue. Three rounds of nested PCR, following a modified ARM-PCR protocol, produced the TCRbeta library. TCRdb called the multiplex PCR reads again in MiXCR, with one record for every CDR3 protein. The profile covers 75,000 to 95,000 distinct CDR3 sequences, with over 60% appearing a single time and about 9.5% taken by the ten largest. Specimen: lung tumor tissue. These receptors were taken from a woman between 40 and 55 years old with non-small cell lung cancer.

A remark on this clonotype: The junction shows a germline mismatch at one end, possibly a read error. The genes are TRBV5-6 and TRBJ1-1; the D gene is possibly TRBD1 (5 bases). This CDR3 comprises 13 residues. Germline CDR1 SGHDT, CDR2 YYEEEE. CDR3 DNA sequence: TGCGCCAGCAGCTTGTTAGTGACAGATAGGGTAGTCTTT. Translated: CASSLLVTDRVVF.

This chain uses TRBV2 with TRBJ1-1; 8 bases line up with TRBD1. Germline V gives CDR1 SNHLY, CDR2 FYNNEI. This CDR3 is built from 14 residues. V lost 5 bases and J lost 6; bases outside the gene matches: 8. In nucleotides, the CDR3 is TGTGCCAGCAGTTGGACAGGGTCTCAATCTGAAGCTTTCTTT. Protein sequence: CASSWTGSQSEAFF.

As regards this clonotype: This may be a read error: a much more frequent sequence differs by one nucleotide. As DNA, the CDR3 is TGTTCCAGCAGCGATCGGACTTCACTTAGCACAGATACGCAGTATTTT. Translated, it gives CSSSDRTSLSTDTQYF. The rearrangement uses TRBV7-2 and TRBJ2-3; D might be TRBD2 (5 bases). The germline V gene has CDR1 SGHTA and CDR2 FQGNSA. This CDR3 has 16 residues.

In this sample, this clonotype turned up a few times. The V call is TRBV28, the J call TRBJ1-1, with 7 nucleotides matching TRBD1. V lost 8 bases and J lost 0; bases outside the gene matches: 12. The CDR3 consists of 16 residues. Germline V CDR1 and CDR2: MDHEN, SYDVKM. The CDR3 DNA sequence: TGTGCCAGCCGACCCAAGACAGGGACCATGAACACTGAAGCTTTCTTT. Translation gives CASRPKTGTMNTEAFF.

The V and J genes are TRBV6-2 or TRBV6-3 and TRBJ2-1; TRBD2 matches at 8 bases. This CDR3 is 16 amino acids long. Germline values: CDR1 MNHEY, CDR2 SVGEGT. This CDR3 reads CTNSSHRGGSYNEQFF. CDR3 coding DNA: TGTACCAACAGTTCACATCGGGGGGGCTCCTACAATGAGCAGTTCTTC.